The 19 T cell receptor beta chains reported below all come from one sample, sequenced in a study of Ad26.COV2.S vaccination and SARS-CoV-2 variants. Documented treatment: over 15 received Ad26.COV2.S at low or high dose, single or two shots; several received placebo; per-sample allocation not given. Samples came from day 63 after the first vaccine or placebo injection. The table came from immunoSEQ multiplex PCR; TCRdb's copy has only in-frame clones and leaves some out. This sample carries some 480,000 clones, approximately 90% of them seen once, and the ten largest clones take 9.5% to 15%. The sequences come from peripheral blood, collected in a trial of Ad26.COV2.S vaccine versus placebo. The receptors derive from a person aged 18-65 years who received the Ad26.COV2.S COVID-19 vaccine or a placebo.

V and J are TRBV11-1 and TRBJ2-2; perhaps TRBD2 as D (5 bases). V dropped 5 bases and J dropped 8 bases, with 12 bases sitting between them. Per the germline V gene, CDR1 is SGHAT and CDR2 is FQDESV (reference sequence). The CDR3 runs 13 residues. CDR3 in amino acids: CASSIPPGGELFF. For the CDR3, the DNA is TGTGCCAGCAGCATACCCCCGGGGGGGGAGCTGTTTTTT.

This clone was seen a single time. CDR3 loop: CASSRPGVGGEQYF. For the CDR3, the DNA is TGTGCCAGCAGCCGCCCAGGGGTCGGGGGCGAGCAGTACTTC. The chain is built from TRBV9 and TRBJ2-7; D possibly uses TRBD1 or TRBD2 (6 bases each). V shed 4 bases and J shed 6 bases, with 17 bases lying between them. Looked up from germline, CDR1 is SGDLS and CDR2 is YYNGEE. The CDR3 is 14 residues long.

This clone was picked up a small number of times. The chain carries TRBV28 and TRBJ1-6; D is unclear. V shed 4 bases and J shed 7 bases, with 11 bases lying between them. CDR1 and CDR2 from the germline V gene are MDHEN and SYDVKM. The CDR3 length is 14 residues. CDR3 in DNA: TGTGCCAGCAGTTCGCTCATATTGAATTCACCCCTCCACTTT. It yields the protein CASSSLILNSPLHF.

The rearrangement uses TRBV5-6 and TRBJ2-1; 7 positions match TRBD2. Germline loops: CDR1 SGHDT, CDR2 YYEEEE. The CDR3 has 15 amino acids. The V segment lost 1 base and the J segment 6 bases; nucleotides outside the gene matches: 7. The CDR3 DNA is TGTGCCAGCAGCTTGAGGGAGGGCTGGTTCAATGAGCAGTTCTTC. Encoded protein: CASSLREGWFNEQFF.

This chain uses TRBV29-1 with TRBJ1-1; D not certain. V was trimmed by 4 bases and J by 2 bases, leaving 8 bases between them. Per germline, CDR1 SQVTM and CDR2 ANQGSEA. The CDR3 runs to 12 residues. DNA of the CDR3: TGCAGCGTTGCGGGCCTTAACACTGAAGCTTTCTTT. Encoded protein: CSVAGLNTEAFF.

The chain is built from TRBV4-1 and TRBJ2-1; TRBD1 might be the D (5 bases). V was shortened by 0 bases and J by 2 bases, with 8 bases between the two germline ends. The germline V gene encodes CDR1 MGHRA and CDR2 YSYEKL. There are 15 residues in the CDR3. CDR3 protein: CASSQEGDPYNEQFF. For the CDR3, the DNA is TGCGCCAGCAGCCAAGAAGGGGATCCCTACAATGAGCAGTTCTTC.

The chain is built from TRBV7-2 and TRBJ1-2; D may be TRBD1 (5 bases). Germline lookup yields CDR1 SGHTA and CDR2 FQGNSA. Trimming removed 1 base from V and 4 bases from J, with 13 bases in between. This CDR3 is 15 amino acids long. In nucleotides, the CDR3 is TGTGCCAGCAGCTTAGGGGGCGGCTCGATCTATGGCTACACCTTC. Translation gives CASSLGGGSIYGYTF.

The rearrangement uses TRBV11-3 and TRBJ2-7, with D possibly matching TRBD2 (5 bases). The germline CDR1 and CDR2 sequences are SGHNT and YENEEA. The V end lost 5 bases, the J end lost 5 bases, and 13 bases lay between the germline ends. The CDR3 has 13 residues. The DNA for the CDR3 is TGTGCCAGCAGCCCTCCCTGGGGAGACGAGCAGTACTTC. Translating it yields CASSPPWGDEQYF.

The chain is built from TRBV7-9 and TRBJ1-1, with 7 bases aligning to TRBD1. This CDR3 comprises 15 residues. Germline lookup yields CDR1 SEHNR and CDR2 FQNEAQ (reference sequence). V was clipped by 4 bases and J by 2 bases; unmatched bases: 7. CDR3 DNA: TGTGCCAGCAGCTCGATGACAGGGTTTAACACTGAAGCTTTCTTT. This translates into CASSSMTGFNTEAFF.

V usage is TRBV5-1 and J usage is TRBJ1-1; no definite D call. Per the germline V gene, CDR1 is SGHRS and CDR2 is YFSETQ. Deletions cut 2 bases from V and 1 base from J, with 9 bases between. The CDR3 has 14 residues. CDR3 bases: TGCGCCAGCAGCTTAAGGCCTTGGAACACTGAAGCTTTCTTT. Translation: CASSLRPWNTEAFF.

The chain uses TRBV29-1 and TRBJ2-7; possible D gene TRBD1, 5 bases. Trimming took 3 bases from V and 5 from J, leaving 14 bases between them. Germline CDR1 SQVTM, CDR2 ANQGSEA. The CDR3 spans 13 residues. In DNA form, the CDR3 reads TGCAGCGTTGATGGGCAGGGCGGCCACGAGCAGTACTTC. Translation gives CSVDGQGGHEQYF.

In nucleotides, the CDR3 is TGTGCCAGCAGCGTAGGGGCGTGGAATTCACCCCTCCACTTT. Translating gives CASSVGAWNSPLHF. The V gene is TRBV9, the J gene TRBJ1-6; no clear D gene. This CDR3 contains 14 residues. Trimming pared 0 bases from V and 7 bases from J, leaving 8 bases between. CDR1 SGDLS and CDR2 YYNGEE come from the germline V gene.

The gene calls are TRBV19 and TRBJ2-1; possibly TRBD1 for D (6 bases). This CDR3 spans 16 amino acids. CDR1 and CDR2 (germline): LNHDA, SQIVND (reference sequence). V was pared by 8 bases and J by 0 bases, with 17 bases between. CDR3 nucleotides: TGTGCCAGTCAGGGGTCAGCCTCCTACTCCTACAATGAGCAGTTCTTC. It translates to CASQGSASYSYNEQFF.

The chain recombines TRBV7-9 with TRBJ2-7; TRBD1 matches 9 bases. Germline trimming cut 5 bases from V and 5 bases from J; bases unmatched to any gene: 10. The CDR3 consists of 15 residues. The germline V gene has CDR1 SEHNR and CDR2 FQNEAQ (reference sequence). The CDR3 bases are TGTGCCAGCAGCGGTCCGGGACAGGGATATAACGAGCAGTACTTC. This encodes CASSGPGQGYNEQYF.

The chain couples TRBV6-4 to TRBJ2-1, with TRBD2 matching 7 bases. Germline CDR1 reads MRHNA; CDR2 reads SNTAGT. CDR3 length equals 15 residues. Unmatched junction bases numbered 13, after V lost 6 bases and J lost 8 bases. CDR3 sequence reads: CASSPAGGRGDEQFF. CDR3 DNA sequence: TGTGCCAGCAGCCCGGCTGGCGGGAGAGGGGATGAGCAGTTCTTC.

The rearrangement links TRBV6-5 to TRBJ1-2, with D unresolved. V was pared by 0 bases and J by 7 bases, with 9 bases between. CDR3 size: 13 residues. Germline loops: CDR1 MNHEY, CDR2 SVGAGI. The CDR3 here is CASSYSGNRGYTF. CDR3 coding DNA: TGTGCCAGCAGTTACTCGGGGAATCGTGGCTACACCTTC.

This rearrangement joins TRBV28 to TRBJ1-3; D call uncertain. Germline lookup yields CDR1 MDHEN and CDR2 SYDVKM. Trimming removed 6 bases from V and 3 bases from J, with 18 bases in between. This CDR3 is 16 amino acids long. The CDR3 nucleotides are TGTGCCAGCAGCCCACCCCCGACACTCGGTGGAAACACCATATATTTT. Amino acid sequence: CASSPPPTLGGNTIYF.

The table lists this clone with a few counts. This sequence joins TRBV2 and TRBJ2-2; D tentatively reads TRBD1 or TRBD2 (5 bases each). Trimming shortened V by 7 bases and J by 7 bases, and 19 bases separated the two germline ends. The germline V gene has CDR1 SNHLY and CDR2 FYNNEI. The CDR3 sequence is 15 residues long. The DNA for the CDR3 is TGTGCCAGCACCAAAGGGGCGGGCGTCTTCGGGGAGCTGTTTTTT. Translation gives CASTKGAGVFGELFF.

The chain couples TRBV7-2 to TRBJ2-7; D is perhaps TRBD1 or TRBD2 (5 bases each). Germline CDR1 is SGHTA and CDR2 is FQGNSA. The germline V and J ends were trimmed by 5 bases and 3 bases, with 14 bases remaining between them. CDR3 length: 14 residues. CDR3 coding DNA: TGTGCCAGCAGCCCGGGACCTCTTGGCTACGAGCAGTACTTC. Translated: CASSPGPLGYEQYF.